These T cell receptor beta chains were read from a single sample in a study of blood T cell repertoires in COVID-19. Using immunoSEQ multiplex PCR, the repertoire was profiled, and TCRdb retains in-frame clones only, with some absent. Of about 43,000 clones in the sample, 87% were seen once. The specimen was peripheral blood. These receptors were collected from a man aged 40-49 years with COVID-19, enrolled during active disease. The CDR3 runs from the conserved cysteine through the conserved F or W. The order of the fields is CDR3 DNA, CDR3 protein, D gene, V gene, clone size, J gene. A D gene is named only where the DNA matches it firmly. Clone size is not always given. Where it is, it says once, few, many or a class for expanded clones.

DNA: TGTGCCAGTACTCGCGACAGGGGAGCGAGCTATGGCTACACCTTC
CDR3: CASTRDRGASYGYTF
D: TRBD1
V: TRBV19
size: .
J: TRBJ1-2

DNA: TGTGCCAGCGGGGACTTTCCGAATTCACCCCTCCACTTT
CDR3: CASGDFPNSPLHF
D: .
V: TRBV25-1
size: .
J: TRBJ1-6

DNA: TGTGCCAGCAGTGGGGTCTGGGGGGTGTACTCTGAAGCTTTCTTT
CDR3: CASSGVWGVYSEAFF
D: .
V: TRBV28
size: .
J: TRBJ1-1

DNA: TGCGCCAGCAGCTGGGGAACAGGGGGCCCGTACACCTTC
CDR3: CASSWGTGGPYTF
D: TRBD1
V: TRBV10-1
size: .
J: TRBJ1-2

DNA: TGTGCCAGCAGATTCGCAGGGGGCTTGGGCAATCAGCCCCAGCATTTT
CDR3: CASRFAGGLGNQPQHF
D: TRBD1
V: TRBV28
size: .
J: TRBJ1-5

DNA: TGTGCCAGCAGAACCGGGACAGCTAATGAAAAACTGTTTTTT
CDR3: CASRTGTANEKLFF
D: TRBD1
V: TRBV7-8
size: once
J: TRBJ1-4

DNA: TGTGCCAGCAGTGGCCGGGACAGGGGGCAGAGCTCCTACGAGCAGTACTTC
CDR3: CASSGRDRGQSSYEQYF
D: TRBD1
V: TRBV2
size: .
J: TRBJ2-7

DNA: TGTGCCAGCAGGCCGACAGGTTACCTCTACGAGCAGTACTTC
CDR3: CASRPTGYLYEQYF
D: .
V: TRBV5-6
size: .
J: TRBJ2-7

DNA: TGTGCCAGCAATAGGGGTTTGGAGACCCAGTACTTC
CDR3: CASNRGLETQYF
D: .
V: TRBV2
size: .
J: TRBJ2-5

DNA: TGTGCCAGCAGACTAAGCGGGGGGCCCCAAGAGACCCAGTACTTC
CDR3: CASRLSGGPQETQYF
D: TRBD2
V: TRBV28
size: .
J: TRBJ2-5

DNA: TGTGCCAGCAGCTCGACAGGGGGTCGGGAAAAACTGTTTTTT
CDR3: CASSSTGGREKLFF
D: TRBD1
V: TRBV7-2
size: .
J: TRBJ1-4

DNA: TGTGCCAGCACCATGGGACAGGTCTATGGCTACACCTTC
CDR3: CASTMGQVYGYTF
D: TRBD1
V: TRBV28
size: .
J: TRBJ1-2

DNA: TGTGCCAGCTCACCGACAGGGGCCAGCTCTGGAAACACCATATATTTT
CDR3: CASSPTGASSGNTIYF
D: TRBD1
V: TRBV18
size: .
J: TRBJ1-3

DNA: TGCAGCGTATCTGACAGGGACTATGGCTACACCTTC
CDR3: CSVSDRDYGYTF
D: TRBD1
V: TRBV29-1
size: .
J: TRBJ1-2

DNA: TGTGCCGGGACAAAGGGTTCGAACACCGGGGAGCTGTTTTTT
CDR3: CAGTKGSNTGELFF
D: .
V: TRBV5-5
size: .
J: TRBJ2-2

DNA: TGCAGTGCTAGAGCAGGGACAGACGCTTTCTTT
CDR3: CSARAGTDAFF
D: TRBD1
V: TRBV20-1
size: medium-sized
J: TRBJ1-1

DNA: TGTGCTTCGGGGAGGGGCTGGGAGACCCAGTACTTC
CDR3: CASGRGWETQYF
D: TRBD2
V: TRBV6-5
size: .
J: TRBJ2-5

DNA: TGTGCCAGCAGTAACTCCGGGACAGGGGGAGTTAGCTATGGCTACACCTTC
CDR3: CASSNSGTGGVSYGYTF
D: TRBD1
V: TRBV28
size: .
J: TRBJ1-2

DNA: TGTGCCAGCAGTCCAGACGGTCAGGGGAACACTGAAGCTTTCTTT
CDR3: CASSPDGQGNTEAFF
D: .
V: TRBV11-2
size: .
J: TRBJ1-1

DNA: TGCAGCGTTAGACTATCTCAGCGACCGAACACCGGGGAGCTGTTTTTT
CDR3: CSVRLSQRPNTGELFF
D: .
V: TRBV29-1
size: .
J: TRBJ2-2

DNA: TGTGCCTGGAGTGGGGACAGGGGCCTGAGCAATCAGCCTCAGCATTTT
CDR3: CAWSGDRGLSNQPQHF
D: TRBD1
V: TRBV30
size: .
J: TRBJ1-5

DNA: TGTGCCAGCAGTTTACCTAGCGGGGGGGCCTCCGGGGAGCTGTTTTTT
CDR3: CASSLPSGGASGELFF
D: TRBD2
V: TRBV27
size: .
J: TRBJ2-2

DNA: TGTGCCACCATGGATGGGGGGGTCGGGACCGGGGAGCTGTTTTTT
CDR3: CATMDGGVGTGELFF
D: TRBD2
V: TRBV24-1
size: .
J: TRBJ2-2

DNA: TGTGCCTGGGGACCGAACAGGGATGCCAACGAGCAGTACTTC
CDR3: CAWGPNRDANEQYF
D: .
V: TRBV30
size: .
J: TRBJ2-7

DNA: TGTGCCAGCAGCAAAAACAGGGGGAATGGTGAAAAACTGTTTTTT
CDR3: CASSKNRGNGEKLFF
D: TRBD1
V: TRBV3-1/TRBV3-2
size: .
J: TRBJ1-4

DNA: TGCGCCAGCAGCCAAGTCCCCACAGGGGGCCAGCCCCAGCATTTT
CDR3: CASSQVPTGGQPQHF
D: TRBD1
V: TRBV4-1
size: .
J: TRBJ1-5

DNA: TGCGCCAGCAGTCAATATCAAGAAGCTTTCTTT
CDR3: CASSQYQEAFF
D: .
V: TRBV23-1
size: .
J: TRBJ1-1

DNA: TGTGCCAGCTCACCGCTAGGAAATAGCAATCAGCCCCAGCATTTT
CDR3: CASSPLGNSNQPQHF
D: .
V: TRBV18
size: once
J: TRBJ1-5

DNA: TGTGCCAGCAGTATTCTACCTAACTATGGCTACACCTTC
CDR3: CASSILPNYGYTF
D: .
V: TRBV12-3/TRBV12-4
size: .
J: TRBJ1-2

DNA: TGTGCCAGCAGTTCAGGGGGGCCCTCCCCTGGCTACACCTTC
CDR3: CASSSGGPSPGYTF
D: TRBD1
V: TRBV28
size: .
J: TRBJ1-2

DNA: TGTGCCAGCAGGGGAGCAGATACGCAGTATTTT
CDR3: CASRGADTQYF
D: .
V: TRBV6-5
size: .
J: TRBJ2-3

DNA: TGTGCCAGCAGCTTAGGGTTTGGCGGTCAAGAGACCCAGTACTTC
CDR3: CASSLGFGGQETQYF
D: .
V: TRBV11-2
size: .
J: TRBJ2-5

DNA: TGTGCCAGTAGTATAGGGGCAGGGGAATGGCCCCAGCATTTT
CDR3: CASSIGAGEWPQHF
D: .
V: TRBV19
size: .
J: TRBJ1-5

DNA: TGTGCCAGCAGCCCCTTGGGAGGCACAACTAATGAAAAACTGTTTTTT
CDR3: CASSPLGGTTNEKLFF
D: .
V: TRBV7-9
size: .
J: TRBJ1-4

DNA: TGTGCCAGCAGCAAAAACTCGCTAGCGGGAGAGACCCAGTACTTC
CDR3: CASSKNSLAGETQYF
D: TRBD2
V: TRBV5-5
size: .
J: TRBJ2-5

DNA: TGTGCCAGCAGCGTAGCTGACGTGGACTTCTACGAGCAGTACTTC
CDR3: CASSVADVDFYEQYF
D: .
V: TRBV9
size: .
J: TRBJ2-7

DNA: TGTGCCAGCAGCTTAGCCCCTAAAGCGGGGGGGCAGAAGACCCAGTACTTC
CDR3: CASSLAPKAGGQKTQYF
D: TRBD2
V: TRBV7-2
size: .
J: TRBJ2-5

DNA: TGTGCCAGCTCACCACGCTCAGGGGGCTACAATGAGCAGTTCTTC
CDR3: CASSPRSGGYNEQFF
D: TRBD1
V: TRBV18
size: once
J: TRBJ2-1

DNA: TGCAGCGGCGCAGGGTCTAATGAGCAGTTCTTC
CDR3: CSGAGSNEQFF
D: .
V: TRBV29-1
size: .
J: TRBJ2-1

DNA: TGTGCCAGCTTAGGACAGGGGGCGCCGAACACCGGGGAGCTGTTTTTT
CDR3: CASLGQGAPNTGELFF
D: TRBD1
V: TRBV18
size: .
J: TRBJ2-2

DNA: TGTGCCAGCAGTTTCGGAGGCACGAACACTGAAGCTTTCTTT
CDR3: CASSFGGTNTEAFF
D: .
V: TRBV27
size: .
J: TRBJ1-1

DNA: TGTGCCAGCAGCCCCCTTTCGATAAGACCGGGACAGCCTCTTGGGGATACGCAGTATTTT
CDR3: CASSPLSIRPGQPLGDTQYF
D: TRBD1
V: TRBV5-5
size: .
J: TRBJ2-3

DNA: TGTGCCAGCAGCCGTGGCTCCGGGACAGGGGACTACGAGCAGTACTTC
CDR3: CASSRGSGTGDYEQYF
D: TRBD1
V: TRBV27
size: once
J: TRBJ2-7

DNA: TGTGCCAGCAGTGTGACAGGGGGCAGACAGCCCCAGCATTTT
CDR3: CASSVTGGRQPQHF
D: TRBD1
V: TRBV2
size: .
J: TRBJ1-5

DNA: TGTGCCACCAGCGCGGTCTTTAATTCACCCCTCCACTTT
CDR3: CATSAVFNSPLHF
D: .
V: TRBV15
size: .
J: TRBJ1-6

DNA: TGTGCCAGCAGTCCAAGTGGGACTATAATCGCAGATACGCAGTATTTT
CDR3: CASSPSGTIIADTQYF
D: TRBD2
V: TRBV7-9
size: .
J: TRBJ2-3

DNA: TGTGCCACCAGTGACCGACAGGATTCACCCCTCCACTTT
CDR3: CATSDRQDSPLHF
D: .
V: TRBV24-1
size: .
J: TRBJ1-6

DNA: TGTGCCAGCAGCGTAGAAACAGGGGGTGAGCAGTACTTC
CDR3: CASSVETGGEQYF
D: TRBD1
V: TRBV9
size: .
J: TRBJ2-7

DNA: TGTGCCAGCAGCTCCGGGGGATCGAACACTGAAGCTTTCTTT
CDR3: CASSSGGSNTEAFF
D: .
V: TRBV7-2
size: .
J: TRBJ1-1

DNA: TGTGCCAGCAGTTTGCCGGGACAGGGGACAGATACGCAGTATTTT
CDR3: CASSLPGQGTDTQYF
D: TRBD1
V: TRBV28
size: .
J: TRBJ2-3

DNA: TGTGCCACCGGACAGGGGTGGGAAAGTGTCGAACTGTTTTTT
CDR3: CATGQGWESVELFF
D: TRBD1
V: TRBV3-1/TRBV3-2
size: .
J: TRBJ1-4

DNA: TGTGCCAGCAAAGGACTCCCACCAGCGTTGGGCTACTCCTTACGGGGCTACACCTTC
CDR3: CASKGLPPALGYSLRGYTF
D: .
V: TRBV28
size: once
J: TRBJ1-2

DNA: TGTGCCACCAGCAGAGAAGGGGGGACAGGGACTGAAAAACTGTTTTTT
CDR3: CATSREGGTGTEKLFF
D: TRBD1
V: TRBV15
size: .
J: TRBJ1-4

DNA: TGCGCCAGCAGTCCCGAGAGCTCCTACGAGCAGTACTTC
CDR3: CASSPESSYEQYF
D: .
V: TRBV10-1
size: .
J: TRBJ2-7

DNA: TGTGCCAGCAGGCCCGGCGAGGGCATCACACACACAGATACGCAGTATTTT
CDR3: CASRPGEGITHTDTQYF
D: .
V: TRBV7-6
size: .
J: TRBJ2-3